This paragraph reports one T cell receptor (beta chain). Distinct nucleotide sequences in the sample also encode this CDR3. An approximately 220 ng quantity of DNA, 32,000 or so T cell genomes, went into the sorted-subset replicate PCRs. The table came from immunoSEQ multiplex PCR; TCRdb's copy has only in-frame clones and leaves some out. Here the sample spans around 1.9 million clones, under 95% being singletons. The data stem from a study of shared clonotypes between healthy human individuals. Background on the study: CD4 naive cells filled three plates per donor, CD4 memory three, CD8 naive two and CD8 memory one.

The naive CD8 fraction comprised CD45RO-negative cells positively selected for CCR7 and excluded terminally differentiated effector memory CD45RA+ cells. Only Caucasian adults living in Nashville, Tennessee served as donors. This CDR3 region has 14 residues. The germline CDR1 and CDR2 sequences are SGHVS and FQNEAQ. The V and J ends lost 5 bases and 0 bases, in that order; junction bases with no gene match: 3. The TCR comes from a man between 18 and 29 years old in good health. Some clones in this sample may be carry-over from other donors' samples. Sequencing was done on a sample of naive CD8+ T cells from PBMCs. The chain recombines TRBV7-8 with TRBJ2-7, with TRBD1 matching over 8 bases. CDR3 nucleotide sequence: TGTGCCAGCAGCCTAGACAGGGGCTCCTACGAGCAGTACTTC. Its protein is CASSLDRGSYEQYF.